This T cell receptor (beta chain) was captured by sequencing in a study of shared clonotypes between healthy human individuals. This table comes from immunoSEQ multiplex PCR, and its TCRdb copy is limited to in-frame clones, with some not included. The sample has some 630,000 clones; 95% to 96% are singletons. CD45RO-negative, CCR7-positively selected cells formed the naive CD8 fraction, excluding terminally differentiated effector memory CD45RA+ cells. The length of the CDR3 is 13 residues. V lost 5 bases and J 4 bases, leaving 11 bases between the germline ends. Germline V lookup: CDR1 MDHEN, CDR2 SYDVKM.

The chain joins TRBV28 to TRBJ2-5, with D hard to call. The specimen was naive CD8+ T cells sorted from blood. The receptor comes from a young woman in good health. The CDR3 protein is CASSPLSLETQYF. The CDR3 nucleotides are TGTGCCAGCAGTCCCCTGAGCCTAGAGACCCAGTACTTC.